Shown below are 25 T cell receptor beta chains from a single sample sequenced in a study of PD-L1 blockade in urothelial cancer. The protocol was immunoSEQ multiplex PCR, while the TCRdb copy is restricted to in-frame clones and leaves out a portion. The sample comprises roughly 54,000 clones, 87% of which are singletons, and roughly 14% rests with the top ten. Time point here: pretreatment peripheral blood. Sequenced here: PBMCs, sampled around atezolizumab (anti-PD-L1) treatment. Source of these receptors: a woman between 55 and 75 years old with urothelial cancer.

J is TRBJ2-1 and V is TRBV6-5; 7 nucleotides line up with TRBD2. J lost 5 bases, V lost 0 bases, and 1 base had no gene match. The CDR3 covers 14 residues. CDR1 and CDR2 (germline): MNHEY, SVGAGI. CDR3 DNA: TGTGCCAGCAGTTACTCTCTAGCGGACAATGAGCAGTTCTTC. Protein sequence: CASSYSLADNEQFF.

This chain links TRBV6-1 with TRBJ2-7, with 9 bases fitting TRBD1. The CDR3 runs 15 residues. Losses at the gene ends were 6 bases for V and 3 bases for J; bases not matched to a gene: 9. Germline CDR1 reads MNHNS; CDR2 reads SASEGT. DNA for the CDR3: TGTGCCAGCAGAATTACCGGGACAGGGTACTACGAGCAGTACTTC. It yields the protein CASRITGTGYYEQYF.

V is TRBV2 and J is TRBJ2-3, with TRBD2 matching 7 bases. CDR3 size: 14 residues. Trimming removed 6 bases from V and 4 bases from J; junction bases left unmatched: 7. Germline V lookup: CDR1 SNHLY, CDR2 FYNNEI. In DNA, the CDR3 is TGTGCCAGCAGCAGCGGGGAGAGGGCAGATACGCAGTATTTT. This gives the protein CASSSGERADTQYF.

The table lists this clone with a few counts. This chain uses TRBV2 with TRBJ1-5; TRBD1 agrees at 7 bases. The CDR3 length is 15 residues. Trimming took 6 bases from V and 7 from J; bases not matched to a gene: 12. Germline V lookup: CDR1 SNHLY, CDR2 FYNNEI. CDR3 in amino acids: CASRVGQVWGQPQHF. In DNA form, the CDR3 reads TGTGCCAGCAGGGTTGGACAGGTCTGGGGACAGCCCCAGCATTTT.

The chain links TRBV15 to TRBJ2-3; the D gene is possibly TRBD2 (5 bases). The germline V gene encodes CDR1 LNHNV and CDR2 YYDKDF (reference sequence). The CDR3 runs to 17 residues. Trimming removed 2 bases from V and 5 bases from J, with 20 bases in between. The DNA for the CDR3 is TGTGCCACCAGCAGAACCCCCCAAGTTTACCGGGGAGATACGCAGTATTTT. Its protein product is CATSRTPQVYRGDTQYF. The whole variable domain, remainder taken from reference TRBV15 and TRBJ2-3, is DAMVIQNPRYQVTQFGKPVTLSCSQTLNHNVMYWYQQKSSQAPKLLFHYYDKDFNNEADTPDNFQSRRPNTSFCFLDIRSPGLGDTAMYLCATSRTPQVYRGDTQYFGPGTRLTVL.

This clone was seen once. The chain is built from TRBV4-3 and TRBJ2-5, with D possibly matching TRBD1 (6 bases). The CDR3 has 13 residues. Between the trimmed V and J ends, which lost 0 bases and 5 bases, there was a span of 7 bases. The germline CDR1 and CDR2 sequences are LGHNA and YSLEER. The CDR3, as DNA: TGCGCCAGCAGCCAAGATCAGGGGGAGACCCAGTACTTC. This encodes CASSQDQGETQYF.

V usage is TRBV7-9 and J usage is TRBJ2-5, with 9 nucleotides matching TRBD1. V lost 6 bases to trimming and J lost 3 bases; unmatched junction nucleotides: 8. CDR3 length equals 15 residues. Germline values: CDR1 SEHNR, CDR2 FQNEAQ (reference sequence). The CDR3 loop reads CASRSGTGKEETQYF. The CDR3, as DNA: TGTGCCAGCAGATCCGGGACAGGGAAAGAAGAGACCCAGTACTTC.

V gene TRBV18 combines with J gene TRBJ2-5, with D possibly being TRBD2 (6 bases). Germline V gene data show CDR1 as KGHSH and CDR2 as LQKENI. There are 14 residues in the CDR3. The germline V and J ends were trimmed by 5 bases and 3 bases, with 13 bases remaining between them. The CDR3 loop is CASSEGASEETQYF. The CDR3 DNA reads TGTGCCAGCTCAGAAGGGGCTAGCGAAGAGACCCAGTACTTC.

The J gene is TRBJ2-1, the V gene TRBV7-9, with D maybe TRBD2 (6 bases). The CDR3 is made up of 14 amino acids. The ends were cut back, 5 bases at V and 2 bases at J, with 10 bases in the middle. Germline V lookup: CDR1 SEHNR, CDR2 FQNEAQ (reference sequence). The CDR3 reads CASSPRTTYNEQFF. The CDR3 bases are TGTGCCAGCAGCCCCCGGACTACCTACAATGAGCAGTTCTTC. The complete variable domain, with remaining parts taken from reference TRBV7-9 and TRBJ2-1, reads DTGVSQNPRHKITKRGQNVTFRCDPISEHNRLYWYRQTLGQGPEFLTYFQNEAQLEKSRLLSDRFSAERPKGSFSTLEIQRTEQGDSAMYLCASSPRTTYNEQFFGPGTRLTVL.

The chain recombines TRBV7-8 with TRBJ2-7; D gene ambiguous. V was clipped by 1 base and J by 0 bases, with 16 bases between them. This CDR3 is built from 17 residues. Looked up from germline, CDR1 is SGHVS and CDR2 is FQNEAQ. As DNA, the CDR3 is TGTGCCAGCAGCTTAGATTCCGTACTGAGGAGCTCCTACGAGCAGTACTTC. Its protein product is CASSLDSVLRSSYEQYF.

Of note for this clone: The final CDR3 position lacks the conserved phenylalanine or tryptophan, pointing to a likely read error. It is unclear where the CDR3 begins or ends on the DNA, so no DNA is shown, and the CDR3 is as TCRdb lists it. The chain combines TRBV6-5 with TRBJ2-2; TRBD2, as called in the table, went unchecked against the DNA. The germline V gene has CDR1 MNHEY and CDR2 SVGAGI. The CDR3 is 13 amino acids long, termini counted. The CDR3 loop reads CAAGTSGTGPGFV.

The chain links TRBV5-4 to TRBJ1-5; 9 bases line up with TRBD1. Per the germline V gene, CDR1 is SGHNT and CDR2 is YYREEE (reference sequence). The CDR3 extends over 14 amino acids. Unmatched junction bases numbered 3, after V lost 4 bases and J lost 4 bases. This CDR3 reads CASSRDRANQPQHF. CDR3 DNA sequence: TGTGCCAGCAGCCGGGACAGGGCTAATCAGCCCCAGCATTTT.

This clone is a singleton in its sample. This chain joins TRBV5-1 and TRBJ2-2; D call uncertain. This CDR3 has 16 residues. Deletions cut 2 bases from V and 0 bases from J, with 11 bases between. Per the germline V gene, CDR1 is SGHRS and CDR2 is YFSETQ. Here the CDR3 reads CASSFRSVPNTGELFF. For the CDR3, the DNA is TGCGCCAGCAGCTTTCGGAGCGTACCGAACACCGGGGAGCTGTTTTTT.

This clone came up a few times. This chain connects TRBV19 to TRBJ1-2, with D possibly being TRBD1 (5 bases). Trimming removed 5 bases from V and 7 bases from J, with 11 bases in between. This CDR3 is 12 amino acids long. Germline V lookup: CDR1 LNHDA, CDR2 SQIVND (reference sequence). In nucleotides, the CDR3 is TGTGCCAGTAGTGTCAGGGAAGGTGGCTACACCTTC. Translation gives CASSVREGGYTF.

V is TRBV19 and J is TRBJ2-7; 12 bases align to TRBD1. CDR3 size: 16 residues. Germline values: CDR1 LNHDA, CDR2 SQIVND (reference sequence). V trimming: 1 base; J trimming: 2 bases; junction bases outside the gene matches: 3. CDR3 DNA sequence: TGTGCCAGTAGTATAGTCGGGACAGGGGGCGCCTACGAGCAGTACTTC. Protein: CASSIVGTGGAYEQYF. Combining the CDR3 with reference TRBV19 and TRBJ2-7 gives the whole variable domain DGGITQSPKYLFRKEGQNVTLSCEQNLNHDAMYWYRQDPGQGLRLIYYSQIVNDFQKGDIAEGYSVSREKKESFPLTVTSAQKNPTAFYLCASSIVGTGGAYEQYFGPGTRLTVT.

The chain uses TRBV15 and TRBJ2-7; 13 bases align to TRBD2. Germline V gene sequence: CDR1 LNHNV, CDR2 YYDKDF (reference sequence). The CDR3 contains 20 residues. J gave up 5 bases and V 3 bases, and 19 bases lay outside the gene matches. CDR3 protein: CATSSNKRTSGSTLRNEQYF. The CDR3 nucleotides are TGTGCCACCAGCAGCAACAAAAGGACTAGCGGGAGTACTCTTAGGAACGAGCAGTACTTC. The complete variable domain, with remaining parts taken from reference TRBV15 and TRBJ2-7, reads DAMVIQNPRYQVTQFGKPVTLSCSQTLNHNVMYWYQQKSSQAPKLLFHYYDKDFNNEADTPDNFQSRRPNTSFCFLDIRSPGLGDTAMYLCATSSNKRTSGSTLRNEQYFGPGTRLTVT.

The chain recombines TRBV11-2 with TRBJ2-2; 8 positions agree with TRBD2. CDR1 is SGHAT, CDR2 FQNNGV, per germline. The CDR3 extends over 15 amino acids. J was trimmed by 5 bases and V by 7 bases; bases with no gene match: 9. CDR3 nucleotide sequence: TGTGCCAGCACCCCGCGGGGGGCGTCGACCGGGGAGCTGTTTTTT. It translates to CASTPRGASTGELFF.

V usage is TRBV10-3 and J usage is TRBJ2-7, with 7 bases matching TRBD1. Germline V CDR1 and CDR2: ENHRY, SYGVKD. This CDR3 region has 14 residues. The trim removed 5 bases at V and 3 bases at J, leaving 7 bases unmatched. The CDR3 sequence: CAISNRDSHYEQYF. The CDR3 bases are TGTGCCATCAGTAACCGGGACAGTCACTACGAGCAGTACTTC.

V and J are TRBV5-8 and TRBJ2-1, with D possibly matching TRBD2 (6 bases). Germline V lookup: CDR1 SGHTS, CDR2 YDEGEE. Trimming pared 4 bases from V and 11 bases from J, leaving 19 bases between. The CDR3 covers 14 residues. CDR3 DNA: TGTGCCAGCAGCCCCCGGGACTCCGTCCAAAAGCAGTTCTTC. Amino acids: CASSPRDSVQKQFF.

The chain recombines TRBV15 with TRBJ1-3; D call uncertain. The CDR3 length is 16 residues. CDR1 is LNHNV, CDR2 YYDKDF, per germline (reference sequence). V lost 3 bases to trimming and J lost 0 bases, with 12 bases between them. CDR3 region: CATSRGFSSSGNTIYF. Written as DNA, the CDR3 is TGTGCCACCAGCAGGGGCTTTTCGAGCTCTGGAAACACCATATATTTT.

CDR3 nucleotide sequence: TGTGCCAGCAGCCCGGAGCATCAGCCCCAGCATTTT. As protein: CASSPEHQPQHF. V usage is TRBV5-5 and J usage is TRBJ1-5, with D hard to call. Trimming removed 4 bases from V and 5 bases from J, with 7 bases in between. Germline V lookup: CDR1 SGHKS, CDR2 YYEKEE (reference sequence). This CDR3 has 12 residues.

The chain combines TRBV5-4 with TRBJ2-3; 9 bases fit TRBD2. From germline, CDR1 is SGHNT and CDR2 YYREEE (reference sequence). The CDR3 has 14 residues. Unmatched junction bases numbered 5, after V lost 5 bases and J lost 4 bases. The CDR3: CASSSRTSADTQYF. The DNA of the CDR3 is TGTGCCAGCAGTTCTCGGACTAGCGCAGATACGCAGTATTTT.

The chain recombines TRBV11-2 with TRBJ2-5, with D tentatively TRBD2 (6 bases). Germline V gene lookup returns CDR1 SGHAT and CDR2 FQNNGV. The ends were cut back, 5 bases at V and 5 bases at J, with 18 bases in the middle. CDR3 length: 15 residues. DNA of the CDR3: TGTGCCAGCAGCCCCCGAGGGGTGGAGGGTGAGACCCAGTACTTC. Translated, it gives CASSPRGVEGETQYF.

The chain combines TRBV28 with TRBJ1-4; no firm D call. Germline V gene data show CDR1 as MDHEN and CDR2 as SYDVKM. Trimming removed 6 bases at V and 7 bases at J, with 9 bases between. This CDR3 comprises 12 residues. The CDR3 coding sequence is TGTGCCAGCAGATGGGGAGGTGAAAAACTGTTTTTT. Translated, it gives CASRWGGEKLFF.

In regard to this clone: Distinct nucleotide sequences in the sample also encode this CDR3. The chain recombines TRBV18 with TRBJ1-5; 8 bases match TRBD1. The CDR3 spans 14 residues. With 2 bases clipped from V and 6 bases from J, the junction kept 3 bases outside the gene matches. Germline CDR1 is KGHSH and CDR2 is LQKENI. This chain's CDR3 is CASSPGQGAQPQHF. The CDR3 DNA sequence: TGTGCCAGCTCACCAGGGCAGGGGGCTCAGCCCCAGCATTTT.